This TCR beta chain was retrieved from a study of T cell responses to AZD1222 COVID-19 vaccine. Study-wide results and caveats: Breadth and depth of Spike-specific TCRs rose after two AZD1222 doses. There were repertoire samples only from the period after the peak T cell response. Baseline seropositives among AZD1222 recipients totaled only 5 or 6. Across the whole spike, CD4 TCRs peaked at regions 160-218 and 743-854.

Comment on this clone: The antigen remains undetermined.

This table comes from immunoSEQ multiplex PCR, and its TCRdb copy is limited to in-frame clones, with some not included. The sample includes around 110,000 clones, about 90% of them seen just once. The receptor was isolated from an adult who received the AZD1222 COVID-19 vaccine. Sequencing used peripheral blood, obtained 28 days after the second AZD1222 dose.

The CDR3 sequence: CASGPGQGKTQYF. In DNA form, the CDR3 reads TGTGCCAGTGGACCGGGACAGGGAAAGACCCAGTACTTC. The chain carries TRBV27 and TRBJ2-5, with TRBD1 matching 9 bases. CDR1 and CDR2 from the germline V gene are MNHEY and SMNVEV (reference sequence). The trim removed 9 bases at V and 6 bases at J, leaving 8 bases unmatched. There are 13 residues in the CDR3.